Each of the 3 T cell receptor beta chains below was sequenced from the same sample in a study of siplizumab effects on memory and regulatory T cells. Data came from immunoSEQ multiplex PCR; TCRdb stores just in-frame clones and leaves some out. The sample yields roughly 92,000 clones, about 95% seen once. The sample taken for sequencing was non-Treg CD4+ T cells sorted from blood. These receptors originate from a human donor in good health.

CDR3 amino acids: CAWTRDRGAYEQYF. As DNA, the CDR3 is TGTGCCTGGACCCGGGACAGGGGGGCCTACGAGCAGTACTTC. The gene calls are TRBV30 and TRBJ2-7; TRBD1 matches 11 bases. This CDR3 comprises 14 residues. Germline V gene data show CDR1 as GTSNPN and CDR2 as SVGIG (reference sequence). Trimming at V came to 4 bases and at J to 2 bases, leaving 4 bases not matched to a gene.

The genes are TRBV7-9 and TRBJ2-1, with 11 bases identical to TRBD2. J lost 0 bases, V lost 5 bases, and 12 bases had no gene match. Germline V gene sequence: CDR1 SEHNR, CDR2 FQNEAQ (reference sequence). The CDR3 has 19 amino acids. CDR3 bases: TGTGCCAGCAGCCAGGGACTAGCGGAACAGTCGAGCTCCTACAATGAGCAGTTCTTC. Protein sequence: CASSQGLAEQSSSYNEQFF.

This chain links TRBV11-3 with TRBJ2-7; D remains ambiguous. The CDR3 extends over 14 amino acids. The germline V and J ends were trimmed by 2 bases and 2 bases, with 10 bases remaining between them. The V gene's germline CDR1 is SGHNT and CDR2 YENEEA. Here the CDR3 reads CASSLSGATYEQYF. DNA for the CDR3: TGTGCCAGCAGCTTAAGTGGAGCTACCTACGAGCAGTACTTC.